This T cell receptor beta chain appears in the sequencing data of a study of blood T cell repertoires in COVID-19. In regard to this clone: This sample includes further DNA sequences coding for the same CDR3.

Study processing details: Nucleated cell counts were estimated from reference gene primer amplification. Sequenced by immunoSEQ multiplex PCR; TCRdb stores in-frame clones only, minus some. V and J calls plus clone size are reproduced from that table; the DNA served to infer D and trimming. The sample has approximately 190,000 clones, approximately 90% seen once. The receptor was isolated from a man in his forties with active or convalescent COVID-19. Specimen: peripheral blood.

The CDR3 DNA reads as TGCGCCAGCAGCACAGGACAGGGTACCTACGAGCAGTACTTC. It encodes CASSTGQGTYEQYF. The chain links TRBV5-1 to TRBJ2-7; 8 bases map to TRBD1. The V gene end was trimmed by 4 bases and the J gene end by 2 bases; junction bases not matched to a gene: 5. CDR1 SGHRS and CDR2 YFSETQ come from the germline V gene. This CDR3 comprises 14 residues.